These 20 T cell receptor beta chains came from one sample sequenced in a study of shared clonotypes between healthy human individuals. Data came from immunoSEQ multiplex PCR; TCRdb stores just in-frame clones and leaves some out. This table has 1.6 million or so clones, approximately 96% appearing once. The sequenced sample consisted of naive CD4+ T cells sorted from blood. Sample subset: CD45RA+ positively selected. Receptors were obtained from a man aged 25-45 years in good health.

V gene TRBV7-2 combines with J gene TRBJ2-3; 13 bases fit TRBD2. Germline CDR1 reads SGHTA; CDR2 reads FQGNSA. V was pared by 2 bases and J by 4 bases, with 12 bases of the junction left unmatched. The CDR3 is 19 residues long. As DNA, the CDR3 is TGTGCCAGCAGCTTACGCGGACTAGCGGGAGATTTCCCCCCAGATACGCAGTATTTT. Protein product: CASSLRGLAGDFPPDTQYF.

The V call is TRBV18, the J call TRBJ2-5; 12 nucleotides agree with TRBD2. Trimming removed 2 bases from V and 5 bases from J; junction bases left unmatched: 9. Germline-derived CDR1 and CDR2 are KGHSH and LQKENI. The CDR3 consists of 17 residues. The CDR3 DNA reads TGTGCCAGCTCACCAGTAACTAGCGGGAGGCGATGGGAGACCCAGTACTTC. Protein: CASSPVTSGRRWETQYF.

The chain is built from TRBV28 and TRBJ2-7; D tentatively reads TRBD1 or TRBD2 (6 bases each). The germline gives CDR1 MDHEN, CDR2 SYDVKM. The CDR3 runs to 15 residues. The V and J ends lost 2 bases and 4 bases respectively, with 15 bases between them. In DNA form, the CDR3 reads TGTGCCAGCAGTTTAACTGGGGGGCCTCTTTACGAGCAGTACTTC. Amino acid sequence: CASSLTGGPLYEQYF.

The chain couples TRBV27 to TRBJ2-7; D is unresolved. V lost 5 bases to trimming and J lost 7 bases, with 9 bases between them. The germline V gene encodes CDR1 MNHEY and CDR2 SMNVEV (reference sequence). The CDR3 sequence is 11 residues long. The chain's CDR3 is CASSSVGEQYF. As DNA, the CDR3 is TGTGCCAGCAGTAGCGTTGGGGAGCAGTACTTC.

The chain employs TRBV18 and TRBJ2-5; D is unclear. The V gene's germline CDR1 is KGHSH and CDR2 LQKENI. V was pared by 0 bases and J by 0 bases, with 8 bases between. The CDR3 has 15 residues. CDR3 sequence reads: CASSPPAPNQETQYF. For the CDR3, the DNA is TGTGCCAGCTCACCACCCGCACCCAACCAAGAGACCCAGTACTTC.

J is TRBJ1-1 and V is TRBV9; 11 bases agree with TRBD1. V lost 4 bases, J lost 7 bases, and 12 bases stayed unmatched. This CDR3 comprises 16 residues. Germline V CDR1 and CDR2: SGDLS, YYNGEE. CDR3 nucleotides: TGTGCCAGCAGCCTGAGGACAGGGGGCCTGGCCGGTGAAGCTTTCTTT. Its translation is CASSLRTGGLAGEAFF.

J is TRBJ2-7 and V is TRBV15; 9 nucleotides agree with TRBD1. This CDR3 spans 16 amino acids. The germline CDR1 and CDR2 sequences are LNHNV and YYDKDF (reference sequence). With V trimmed by 1 base and J by 6 bases, 10 bases remained unmatched. The CDR3 bases are TGTGCCACCAGCAGAGGAAGCCGGGACAGGGTTGTCGAGCAGTACTTC. It codes for CATSRGSRDRVVEQYF.

V is TRBV27 and J is TRBJ2-4; D call uncertain. Germline V gene lookup returns CDR1 MNHEY and CDR2 SMNVEV (reference sequence). V gave up 3 bases and J gave up 0 bases, with 12 bases separating them. This CDR3 comprises 16 residues. In DNA form, the CDR3 reads TGTGCCAGCAGTTTGAATCTAGTACTAGCCAAAAACATTCAGTACTTC. Translation gives CASSLNLVLAKNIQYF.

V is TRBV5-4 and J is TRBJ1-2, with D possibly being TRBD1 (5 bases). V was cut by 2 bases and J by 5 bases, with 13 bases left in between. CDR1 SGHNT and CDR2 YYREEE come from the germline V gene (reference sequence). The CDR3 spans 14 residues. In DNA form, the CDR3 reads TGTGCCAGCAGCTTCGCAGGGTCGCGGTATGGCTACACCTTC. It codes for CASSFAGSRYGYTF.

The chain links TRBV7-9 to TRBJ1-4, with D unclear. Germline V gene sequence: CDR1 SEHNR, CDR2 FQNEAQ (reference sequence). CDR3 length: 16 residues. The V end lost 3 bases, the J end lost 3 bases, and 14 bases lay between the germline ends. The CDR3 is CASSFVRSISNEKLFF. The DNA for the CDR3 is TGTGCCAGCAGCTTTGTCAGAAGTATTTCTAATGAAAAACTGTTTTTT.

There are a few counts of this clone. The V gene is TRBV7-9, the J gene TRBJ2-3; D is unclear. This CDR3 contains 15 residues. Germline V gene data show CDR1 as SEHNR and CDR2 as FQNEAQ (reference sequence). Trimming shortened V by 6 bases and J by 2 bases, and 15 bases separated the two germline ends. The CDR3 DNA is TGTGCCAGCAGTTTCGAACTTACCATCACAGATACGCAGTATTTT. This gives the protein CASSFELTITDTQYF.

The chain recombines TRBV11-2 with TRBJ1-3; the D is unclear. The CDR3 contains 13 residues. From germline, CDR1 is SGHAT and CDR2 FQNNGV. V was clipped by 1 base and J by 4 bases, with 5 bases between them. The CDR3: CASSLVGGNTIYF. CDR3 nucleotides: TGTGCCAGCAGCTTAGTTGGAGGAAACACCATATATTTT.

Concerning this clone itself: The same CDR3 is also encoded by other DNA sequences in this sample. The gene calls are TRBV5-1 and TRBJ2-1; 14 positions match TRBD2. The ends lost 0 bases at V and 9 bases at J; junction bases unmatched: 5. The CDR3 consists of 16 residues. Germline CDR1 is SGHRS and CDR2 is YFSETQ. CDR3: CASSLAGLAGGGEQFF. DNA of the CDR3: TGCGCCAGCAGCTTGGCCGGACTAGCGGGAGGTGGTGAGCAGTTCTTC.

This rearrangement joins TRBV5-1 to TRBJ2-7; 10 nucleotides align to TRBD1. Germline V CDR1 and CDR2: SGHRS, YFSETQ. CDR3 size: 19 residues. With V trimmed by 4 bases and J by 0 bases, 16 bases remained unmatched. In DNA form, the CDR3 reads TGCGCCAGCAGCCCCTCTGTCCCGGGACAGGGGTCCGGCTCCTACGAGCAGTACTTC. It is translated as CASSPSVPGQGSGSYEQYF.

Details on this clone: The same CDR3 also results from other DNA sequences found in this sample. The chain combines TRBV28 with TRBJ2-7, with D hard to call. The ends were cut back, 3 bases at V and 0 bases at J, with 3 bases in the middle. The CDR3 has 12 amino acids. CDR1 is MDHEN and CDR2 is SYDVKM in the germline V gene. The CDR3 bases are TGTGCCAGCAGTTTCAGCTCCTACGAGCAGTACTTC. Amino acids: CASSFSSYEQYF.

This chain connects TRBV7-2 to TRBJ2-7; D call uncertain. The ends were cut back, 2 bases at V and 2 bases at J, with 16 bases in the middle. There are 16 residues in the CDR3. Germline CDR1 SGHTA, CDR2 FQGNSA. The CDR3 region has the DNA TGTGCCAGCAGCTTAAGGCTCGGGCAGGACCCCTACGAGCAGTACTTC. Translated: CASSLRLGQDPYEQYF.

This rearrangement joins TRBV10-3 to TRBJ2-3; the D gene is possibly TRBD2 (5 bases). Trimming stripped 0 bases from V and 8 bases from J, with 15 bases between. Per germline, CDR1 ENHRY and CDR2 SYGVKD. The CDR3 consists of 15 residues. DNA of the CDR3: TGTGCCATCAGTGAGTCGACTAAACCGGCCGGTACGCAGTATTTT. It encodes CAISESTKPAGTQYF.

V and J are TRBV20-1 and TRBJ2-3, with D unclear. The ends were cut back, 5 bases at V and 11 bases at J, with 14 bases in the middle. Germline CDR1 and CDR2: DFQATT and SNEGSKA (reference sequence). The CDR3 loop spans 11 amino acids. As DNA, the CDR3 is TGCAGTGCTCAGTTGCAGGTGCTGCAGTATTTT. It codes for CSAQLQVLQYF.

The J gene is TRBJ2-3, the V gene TRBV5-4; 15 bases are a match to TRBD2. After removal of 1 base from V and 4 bases from J, the junction contained 7 bases not matched to a gene. Per the germline V gene, CDR1 is SGHNT and CDR2 is YYREEE (reference sequence). This CDR3 comprises 18 residues. CDR3 sequence (DNA): TGTGCCAGCAGCTTGCCAGGACTAGCGGGAGGGCCATCAGATACGCAGTATTTT. The encoded protein is CASSLPGLAGGPSDTQYF.

The chain uses TRBV5-4 and TRBJ1-2; D unclear. Trimming stripped 0 bases from V and 7 bases from J, with 10 bases between. This CDR3 contains 13 residues. Germline CDR1 and CDR2: SGHNT and YYREEE (reference sequence). The CDR3 loop reads CASSLERVSGYTF. The CDR3 DNA sequence: TGTGCCAGCAGCTTGGAGAGAGTAAGTGGCTACACCTTC.